These 2 T cell receptor beta chains were sequenced from one sample in a study of blood T cell repertoires in COVID-19. Assay used: immunoSEQ multiplex PCR; TCRdb lists only in-frame clones, some missing. Counted here are approximately 100,000 clones, around 79% occurring once; the ten biggest clones make up 20% to 25%. The sample taken for sequencing was peripheral blood. The source of these receptors is a man in his 70s with active or convalescent COVID-19.

V gene TRBV6-5 combines with J gene TRBJ1-5; D perhaps matches TRBD1 (5 bases). Trimming took 6 bases from V and 9 from J, leaving 18 bases between them. Germline V CDR1 and CDR2: MNHEY, SVGAGI. The CDR3 spans 14 residues. The CDR3 loop is CASSPEEGRAPQHF. The CDR3 DNA sequence: TGTGCCAGCAGCCCCGAGGAGGGGCGAGCGCCCCAGCATTTT.

This clone was seen only a few times. This chain joins TRBV24-1 and TRBJ2-1, with no clear D. Germline assignment: CDR1 KGHDR and CDR2 SFDVKD. This CDR3 comprises 14 residues. Trimming took off 3 bases at V and 2 bases at J, with 7 bases between the two ends. The CDR3 DNA follows: TGTGCCACCAGTGATGCGGTTACCTACAATGAGCAGTTCTTC. Protein: CATSDAVTYNEQFF.